These 24 T cell receptor beta chains originate from one sample sequenced in a study of blood T cell repertoires in COVID-19. TCRdb keeps only in-frame clones here, not all; method: immunoSEQ multiplex PCR. The sample gives some 400,000 clones, more than 85% of which show up once; roughly 0.86% is in the top ten. Specimen: PBMCs or T cells enriched from blood (not recorded which). The receptors here all came from a woman aged 35 to 49 who had been exposed to COVID-19.

The chain uses TRBV5-1 and TRBJ2-7, with 9 bases aligning to TRBD1. The CDR3 length is 14 residues. Germline values: CDR1 SGHRS, CDR2 YFSETQ. With 4 bases clipped from V and 5 bases from J, the junction kept 7 bases outside the gene matches. The CDR3 DNA is TGCGCCAGCAGCCAACCGGGACAGGGTGACGAGCAGTACTTC. It encodes CASSQPGQGDEQYF.

The chain employs TRBV15 and TRBJ1-4; 9 nucleotides match TRBD1. The V and J ends lost 5 bases and 4 bases, in that order; junction bases with no gene match: 5. The germline V gene encodes CDR1 LNHNV and CDR2 YYDKDF (reference sequence). This CDR3 contains 15 residues. The CDR3 DNA sequence: TGTGCCACCAGCGGCCCGGGACAGGGTAATGAAAAACTGTTTTTT. Translated, it gives CATSGPGQGNEKLFF.

This chain links TRBV5-1 with TRBJ1-4; D is possibly TRBD1 (6 bases). Trimming stripped 4 bases from V and 4 bases from J, with 11 bases between. Germline lookup yields CDR1 SGHRS and CDR2 YFSETQ. The CDR3 sequence is 14 residues long. CDR3: CASSGGQLNEKLFF. The CDR3 DNA reads TGCGCCAGCAGCGGCGGACAGCTTAATGAAAAACTGTTTTTT.

The chain carries TRBV19 and TRBJ2-3; 7 bases are a match to TRBD2. The CDR3 consists of 14 residues. The V gene end was trimmed by 4 bases and the J gene end by 2 bases; junction bases not matched to a gene: 3. The germline CDR1 and CDR2 sequences are LNHDA and SQIVND (reference sequence). CDR3 DNA: TGTGCCAGTAGTAGCGGGGGATTCACAGATACGCAGTATTTT. Residues: CASSSGGFTDTQYF.

The gene calls are TRBV24-1 and TRBJ2-3; D is ambiguous. The V gene lost 9 bases and the J gene lost 0 bases, with 15 bases spanning the gap. The CDR3 spans 15 residues. Germline V gene sequence: CDR1 KGHDR, CDR2 SFDVKD. The CDR3 sequence is CATHGSTSSTDTQYF. The CDR3 DNA is TGTGCCACCCACGGTAGTACCTCTAGCACAGATACGCAGTATTTT.

The chain carries TRBV5-1 and TRBJ1-1; tentative D call: TRBD1 (6 bases). Trimming left V 4 bases short and J 1 base short, with 23 bases between. The CDR3 covers 18 residues. The germline V gene encodes CDR1 SGHRS and CDR2 YFSETQ. Here the CDR3 reads CASSRRTASRWWNTEAFF. The CDR3 coding sequence is TGCGCCAGCAGCCGCCGGACAGCCTCCCGATGGTGGAACACTGAAGCTTTCTTT.

The chain carries TRBV10-3 and TRBJ1-5, with TRBD1 matching 9 bases. From germline, CDR1 is ENHRY and CDR2 SYGVKD. The CDR3 length is 16 residues. Trimming cost V 0 bases and J 6 bases; bases outside gene matches: 6. This CDR3 is CAISESDRGDGQPQHF. The CDR3 DNA sequence: TGTGCCATCAGTGAGTCGGACAGGGGAGACGGTCAGCCCCAGCATTTT.

The V call is TRBV7-2, the J call TRBJ1-2; 7 positions match TRBD1. The CDR3 totals 15 residues. Germline values: CDR1 SGHTA, CDR2 FQGNSA. Germline trimming cut 2 bases from V and 1 base from J; bases unmatched to any gene: 4. CDR3 in DNA: TGTGCCAGCAGCTTAAAAACAGGGGATAACTATGGCTACACCTTC. Its protein is CASSLKTGDNYGYTF.

The chain links TRBV19 to TRBJ2-5, with D possibly being TRBD1 (5 bases). Trimming took off 4 bases at V and 5 bases at J, with 11 bases between the two ends. Germline lookup yields CDR1 LNHDA and CDR2 SQIVND (reference sequence). This CDR3 has 13 amino acids. The CDR3 here is CASSRARAETQYF. The CDR3 DNA follows: TGTGCCAGTAGTAGGGCCAGGGCTGAGACCCAGTACTTC.

This clone has a single count. V gene TRBV6-5 combines with J gene TRBJ1-1, with 8 bases identical to TRBD1. This CDR3 is built from 15 residues. The V gene end was trimmed by 6 bases and the J gene end by 6 bases; junction bases not matched to a gene: 12. Germline CDR1 is MNHEY and CDR2 is SVGAGI. The CDR3 is CASSAGTGGGSEAFF. CDR3 nucleotide sequence: TGTGCCAGCAGCGCCGGGACAGGAGGGGGGTCTGAAGCTTTCTTT.

Regarding this clone: The sample has other DNA sequences that encode this CDR3 too. The genes are TRBV5-1 and TRBJ1-6; the match to TRBD1 covers 7 bases. Germline loops: CDR1 SGHRS, CDR2 YFSETQ. The CDR3 extends over 15 amino acids. Trimming cost V 0 bases and J 5 bases; bases outside gene matches: 2. CDR3 protein: CASSLDRGDNSPLHF. The CDR3 nucleotides are TGCGCCAGCAGCTTGGACAGGGGTGATAATTCACCCCTCCACTTT.

The V and J genes are TRBV2 and TRBJ2-2, with 7 bases that match TRBD1. V shed 6 bases and J 2 bases; nucleotides not matched to a gene: 6. CDR3 length equals 15 residues. The germline V gene encodes CDR1 SNHLY and CDR2 FYNNEI. Here the CDR3 reads CASRTGTVNTGELFF. The DNA of the CDR3 is TGTGCCAGCAGAACCGGGACAGTTAACACCGGGGAGCTGTTTTTT.

The chain combines TRBV5-1 with TRBJ2-3, with TRBD2 identical over 9 bases. V shed 5 bases and J 2 bases; nucleotides not matched to a gene: 9. Germline loops: CDR1 SGHRS, CDR2 YFSETQ. This CDR3 has 16 amino acids. The CDR3 DNA reads as TGCGCCAGCAGGTCGGGACTAGCCTTTTCCACAGATACGCAGTATTTT. This codes for CASRSGLAFSTDTQYF.

V and J are TRBV3-1 (or the pseudogene TRBV3-2) and TRBJ1-1; TRBD1 might be the D (5 bases). In germline, CDR1 is LGHDT, CDR2 YNNKEL (reference sequence). With 4 bases removed from V and 5 bases from J, the gap between germline ends came to 14 bases. This CDR3 has 14 residues. CDR3 DNA sequence: TGTGCCAGCAGCCCGCGGGGACGAGGAACTGAAGCTTTCTTT. Protein sequence: CASSPRGRGTEAFF.

The V gene is TRBV2, the J gene TRBJ1-5; 7 bases are a match to TRBD1. CDR1 and CDR2 (germline): SNHLY, FYNNEI. There are 13 residues in the CDR3. V shed 6 bases, J shed 6 bases, and the junction held 5 bases outside the gene matches. Here the CDR3 reads CASSPGQFQPQHF. In DNA form, the CDR3 reads TGTGCCAGCAGCCCGGGACAGTTTCAGCCCCAGCATTTT.

J is TRBJ2-7 and V is TRBV5-5; D is uncertain. Trimming shortened V by 0 bases and J by 6 bases, and 4 bases separated the two germline ends. Germline V gene sequence: CDR1 SGHKS, CDR2 YYEKEE (reference sequence). There are 11 residues in the CDR3. The CDR3 sequence is CASSLGLEQYF. Written as DNA, the CDR3 is TGTGCCAGCAGCTTGGGGCTCGAGCAGTACTTC. Using reference TRBV5-5 and TRBJ2-7 for the parts outside the CDR3, the full variable domain is DAGVTQSPTHLIKTRGQQVTLRCSPISGHKSVSWYQQVLGQGPQFIFQYYEKEERGRGNFPDRFSARQFPNYSSELNVNALLLGDSALYLCASSLGLEQYFGPGTRLTVT.

The CDR3 DNA reads TGTGCCAGCTCACCAAGTGGTGGAGGGGCTGAAGCTTTCTTT. Protein product: CASSPSGGGAEAFF. This chain links TRBV18 with TRBJ1-1, with a tentative D call TRBD1 (5 bases). The germline V gene has CDR1 KGHSH and CDR2 LQKENI. There are 14 residues in the CDR3. The germline V and J ends were trimmed by 2 bases and 6 bases, with 13 bases remaining between them. The full variable domain, completed using reference TRBV18 and TRBJ1-1, is NAGVMQNPRHLVRRRGQEARLRCSPMKGHSHVYWYRQLPEEGLKFMVYLQKENIIDESGMPKERFSAEFPKEGPSILRIQQVVRGDSAAYFCASSPSGGGAEAFFGQGTRLTVV.

This clone was seen just once. This sequence joins TRBV5-4 and TRBJ2-1; 7 bases agree with TRBD1. This CDR3 spans 15 amino acids. V gave up 4 bases and J gave up 7 bases; unmatched junction bases: 11. The V gene's germline CDR1 is SGHNT and CDR2 YYREEE (reference sequence). The CDR3 region has the DNA TGTGCCAGCAGCCGCGGACAGGCCCCAGTAAATGAGCAGTTCTTC. It codes for CASSRGQAPVNEQFF.

V gene TRBV30 combines with J gene TRBJ2-2, with 9 nucleotides matching TRBD2. Per germline, CDR1 GTSNPN and CDR2 SVGIG (reference sequence). The CDR3 runs to 16 residues. Unmatched junction bases numbered 10, after V lost 3 bases and J lost 5 bases. CDR3 DNA sequence: TGTGCCTGGAGCGAATTAGCGGGAGTAGGTACCGGGGAGCTGTTTTTT. This sequence encodes CAWSELAGVGTGELFF.

The rearrangement joins TRBV27 to TRBJ1-1; a possible D gene is TRBD1 (5 bases). This CDR3 spans 17 amino acids. The V end was cut by 2 bases, the J end by 1 base, with 17 bases between. Germline-derived CDR1 and CDR2 are MNHEY and SMNVEV (reference sequence). The CDR3 sequence is CASSLREKRGTNTEAFF. CDR3 DNA sequence: TGTGCCAGCAGTTTACGAGAAAAGCGGGGGACGAACACTGAAGCTTTCTTT.

This rearrangement joins TRBV7-8 to TRBJ1-5, with D hard to call. With 2 bases removed from V and 6 bases from J, the gap between germline ends came to 20 bases. Germline V gene sequence: CDR1 SGHVS, CDR2 FQNEAQ. This CDR3 comprises 17 residues. In DNA, the CDR3 is TGTGCCAGCAGCTTAAACTCGTTCGCGGGATCGGGTCAGCCCCAGCATTTT. Its protein is CASSLNSFAGSGQPQHF.

The chain recombines TRBV6-4 with TRBJ1-6, with D possibly matching TRBD1 (5 bases). Looked up from germline, CDR1 is MRHNA and CDR2 is SNTAGT. Trimming took off 1 base at V and 8 bases at J, with 12 bases between the two ends. The CDR3 runs to 15 residues. In nucleotides, the CDR3 is TGTGCCAGCAGTGACTTCAAGGGAGGGGATTCACCCCTCCACTTT. It codes for CASSDFKGGDSPLHF.

This rearrangement joins TRBV3-1 (or the pseudogene TRBV3-2) to TRBJ2-2; weak D call: TRBD2 (5 bases). V was cut by 2 bases and J by 6 bases, with 10 bases left in between. The germline V gene encodes CDR1 LGHDT and CDR2 YNNKEL (reference sequence). This CDR3 contains 14 residues. The CDR3 sequence is CASSQPPGSGELFF. CDR3 in DNA: TGTGCCAGCAGCCAACCCCCGGGGTCCGGGGAGCTGTTTTTT.

The rearrangement links TRBV30 to TRBJ2-7; tentatively, D is TRBD1 (5 bases). Germline loops: CDR1 GTSNPN, CDR2 SVGIG (reference sequence). The germline V and J ends were trimmed by 6 bases and 0 bases, with 12 bases remaining between them. The CDR3 is 13 amino acids. The CDR3 sequence is CACDSLSSYEQYF. The DNA for the CDR3 is TGTGCCTGCGACAGCCTCAGCTCCTACGAGCAGTACTTC.